This is a list of T cell receptor beta chains from one sample in a study of T cell repertoires in cytomegalovirus infection. These receptors have no known antigen. TCRdb reprocessed the reads via MiXCR and lists one record per CDR3 protein. The table has some 500,000 distinct CDR3 sequences, around two fifths seen once. Sequencing used cultured PBMCs, obtained from culture after CMV antigen stimulation. The receptors were gathered from a human donor in good health (CMV status not recorded). Some clones in this sample may be carry-over from other donors' samples. CDR3s include the opening cysteine and the closing phenylalanine or tryptophan. D genes are given only for firm matches. Some rows have no size entry. The others give once, few or many, or a class for an expanded clone.

d_call	v_call	j_call	clone_size	cdr3_aa	cdr3_nt
NA	TRBV5-5	TRBJ2-6	NA	CASSLDHSGANVLTF	TGTGCCAGCAGCCTGGACCACTCTGGGGCCAACGTCCTGACTTTC
NA	TRBV5-1	TRBJ2-1	few	CASSLFVRSSYNEQFF	TGCGCCAGCAGCTTGTTTGTTCGGAGCTCCTACAATGAGCAGTTCTTC
NA	TRBV7-2	TRBJ1-1	many	CASSLILVGREAFF	TGTGCCAGCAGCTTAATATTGGTGGGAAGGGAAGCTTTCTTT
NA	TRBV6-5	TRBJ1-1	NA	CASSSTEMNTEAFF	TGTGCCAGCAGTTCGACAGAAATGAACACTGAAGCTTTCTTT
TRBD1	TRBV20-1	TRBJ1-4	NA	CSAPSTGATNEKLFF	TGCAGTGCTCCATCCACAGGGGCAACTAATGAAAAACTGTTTTTT
NA	TRBV12-3/TRBV12-4	TRBJ1-5	few	CASSTVGGGNQPQHF	TGTGCCAGCAGTACCGTAGGGGGAGGCAATCAGCCCCAGCATTTT
TRBD2	TRBV12-3/TRBV12-4	TRBJ2-1	few	CASSSTRTSGRQNEQFF	TGTGCCAGCAGTTCTACTCGGACTAGCGGGAGGCAAAATGAGCAGTTCTTC
TRBD2	TRBV10-3	TRBJ2-1	NA	CAISVVIAGLDEQFF	TGTGCCATCAGTGTGGTAATAGCGGGATTGGATGAGCAGTTCTTC
TRBD2	TRBV5-4	TRBJ2-2	NA	CASSSTSGSRIGELFF	TGTGCCAGCAGCTCGACTAGCGGCTCTAGGATCGGGGAGCTGTTTTTT
NA	TRBV4-1	TRBJ2-4	NA	CASSHLIRDTKNIQYF	TGCGCCAGCAGCCACCTTATACGGGACACAAAAAACATTCAGTACTTC
TRBD1	TRBV20-1	TRBJ1-1	NA	CSAGGTGEDTEAFF	TGCAGTGCTGGGGGGACAGGGGAGGACACTGAAGCTTTCTTT
NA	TRBV28	TRBJ2-5	NA	CASSPWSGYQETQYF	TGTGCCAGCAGCCCCTGGAGCGGGTATCAAGAGACCCAGTACTTC
NA	TRBV4-2	TRBJ1-5	once	CASSRGPETASNQPQHF	TGTGCCAGCAGTCGGGGGCCTGAGACGGCTAGCAATCAGCCCCAGCATTTT
NA	TRBV29-1	TRBJ2-1	few	CSVGMVGGYEQFF	TGCAGCGTTGGCATGGTTGGGGGTTATGAGCAGTTCTTC
TRBD2	TRBV7-6	TRBJ2-7	few	CASSLGREIYEQYF	TGTGCCAGCAGCTTAGGGCGGGAGATCTACGAGCAGTACTTC
TRBD1	TRBV7-9	TRBJ2-5	few	CASSLVEGAQETQYF	TGTGCCAGCAGCTTAGTAGAGGGGGCCCAAGAGACCCAGTACTTC
NA	TRBV15	TRBJ2-7	NA	CATSTGTLSSYEQYF	TGTGCCACCAGCACCGGGACCCTGAGCTCCTACGAGCAGTACTTC
TRBD1	TRBV5-1	TRBJ2-1	NA	CASRGQGTNEQFF	TGCGCCAGCAGGGGACAGGGGACCAATGAGCAGTTCTTC
NA	TRBV9	TRBJ2-3	NA	CASSVMASTDTQYF	TGTGCCAGCAGCGTCATGGCTAGCACAGATACGCAGTATTTT
NA	TRBV18	TRBJ1-3	few	CASSPPGGDTIYF	TGTGCCAGCTCACCGCCTGGTGGGGACACCATATATTTT
NA	TRBV7-2	TRBJ1-2	many	CASSLALGSQYGYTF	TGTGCCAGCAGCTTAGCTCTGGGAAGTCAATATGGCTACACCTTC
NA	TRBV20-1	TRBJ2-1	NA	CSARRADEQFF	TGCAGTGCGAGGCGAGCCGATGAGCAGTTCTTC
NA	TRBV4-2	TRBJ2-1	NA	CASSQGQVHEQFF	TGTGCCAGCAGCCAAGGCCAGGTGCATGAGCAGTTCTTC
TRBD1	TRBV20-1	TRBJ1-4	NA	CSASPRDRGVSAEKLFF	TGCAGTGCTAGCCCCCGGGACAGGGGAGTTTCGGCTGAAAAACTGTTTTTT